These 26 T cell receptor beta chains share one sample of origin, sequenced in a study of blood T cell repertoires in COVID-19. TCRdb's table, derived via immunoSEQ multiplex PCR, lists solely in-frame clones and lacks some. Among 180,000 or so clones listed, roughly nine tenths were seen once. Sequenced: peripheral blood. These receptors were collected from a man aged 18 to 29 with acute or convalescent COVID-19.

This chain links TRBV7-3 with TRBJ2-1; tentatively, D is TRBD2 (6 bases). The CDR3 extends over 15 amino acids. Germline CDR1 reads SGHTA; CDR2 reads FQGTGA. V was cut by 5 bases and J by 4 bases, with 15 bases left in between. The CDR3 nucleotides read TGTGCCAGCAGCCCAACTAGCTCAACTTACAATGAGCAGTTCTTC. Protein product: CASSPTSSTYNEQFF. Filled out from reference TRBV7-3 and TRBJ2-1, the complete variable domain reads GAGVSQTPSNKVTEKGKYVELRCDPISGHTALYWYRQSLGQGPEFLIYFQGTGAADDSGLPNDRFFAVRPEGSVSTLKIQRTERGDSAVYLCASSPTSSTYNEQFFGPGTRLTVL.

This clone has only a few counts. CDR3 loop: CASSLAHSTNEKLFF. Written as DNA, the CDR3 is TGCGCCAGCAGCTTGGCCCACTCCACTAATGAAAAACTGTTTTTT. The chain has TRBV5-1 and TRBJ1-4; D not resolved. In germline, CDR1 is SGHRS, CDR2 YFSETQ. V lost 0 bases and J lost 2, with 8 bases in between. This CDR3 region has 15 residues. Full variable domain (rest looked up from reference TRBV5-1 and TRBJ1-4): KAGVTQTPRYLIKTRGQQVTLSCSPISGHRSVSWYQQTPGQGLQFLFEYFSETQRNKGNFPGRFSGRQFSNSRSEMNVSTLELGDSALYLCASSLAHSTNEKLFFGSGTQLSVL.

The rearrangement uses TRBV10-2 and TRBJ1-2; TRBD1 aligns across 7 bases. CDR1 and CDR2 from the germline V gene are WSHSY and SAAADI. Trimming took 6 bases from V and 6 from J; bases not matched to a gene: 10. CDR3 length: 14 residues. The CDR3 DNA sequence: TGCGCCAGCAGATGGGCAGGGGGGAAGGATGGCTACACCTTC. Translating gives CASRWAGGKDGYTF.

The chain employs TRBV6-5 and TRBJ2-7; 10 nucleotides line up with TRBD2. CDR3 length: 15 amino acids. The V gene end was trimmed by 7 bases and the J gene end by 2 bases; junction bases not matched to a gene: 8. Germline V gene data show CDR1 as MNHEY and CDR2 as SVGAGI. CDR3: CASTQASGGTYEQYF. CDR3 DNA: TGTGCCAGCACCCAGGCTAGCGGGGGAACCTACGAGCAGTACTTC.

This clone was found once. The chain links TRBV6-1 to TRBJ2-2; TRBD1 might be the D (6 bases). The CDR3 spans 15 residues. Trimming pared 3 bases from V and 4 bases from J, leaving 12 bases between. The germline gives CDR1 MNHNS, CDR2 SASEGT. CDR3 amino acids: CASSDSDSATGELFF. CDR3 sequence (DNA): TGTGCCAGCAGTGATTCGGACAGCGCCACCGGGGAGCTGTTTTTT.

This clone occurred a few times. The CDR3 spells CASSQSRLYEQYF. In DNA form, the CDR3 reads TGTGCCAGCAGCCAATCGCGGCTCTACGAGCAGTACTTC. This chain uses TRBV3-1 (or the pseudogene TRBV3-2) with TRBJ2-7; unclear D gene. This CDR3 comprises 13 residues. V dropped 2 bases and J dropped 3 bases, with 8 bases sitting between them. Germline assignment: CDR1 LGHDT and CDR2 YNNKEL (reference sequence).

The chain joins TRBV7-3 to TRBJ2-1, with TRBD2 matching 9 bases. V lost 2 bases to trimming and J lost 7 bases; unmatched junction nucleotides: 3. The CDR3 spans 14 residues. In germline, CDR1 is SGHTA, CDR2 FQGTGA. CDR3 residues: CASSLLAGVNEQFF. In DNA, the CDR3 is TGTGCCAGCAGCTTATTAGCGGGGGTTAATGAGCAGTTCTTC.

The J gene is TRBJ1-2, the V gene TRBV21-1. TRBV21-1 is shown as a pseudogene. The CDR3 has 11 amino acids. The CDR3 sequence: CATGEGYGYTF. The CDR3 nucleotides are TGTGCCACCGGAGAGGGTTATGGCTACACCTTC.

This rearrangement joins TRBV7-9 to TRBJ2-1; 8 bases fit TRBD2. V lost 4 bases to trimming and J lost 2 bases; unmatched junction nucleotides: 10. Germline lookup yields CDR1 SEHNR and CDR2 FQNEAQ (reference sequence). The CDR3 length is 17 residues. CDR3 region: CASSWLTGTRAYNEQFF. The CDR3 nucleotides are TGTGCCAGCAGCTGGCTGACCGGGACTAGAGCCTACAATGAGCAGTTCTTC.

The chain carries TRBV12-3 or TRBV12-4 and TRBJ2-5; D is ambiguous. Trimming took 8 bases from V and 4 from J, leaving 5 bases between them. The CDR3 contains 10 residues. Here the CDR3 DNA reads TGTGCCAGCTCCGGAGAGACCCAGTACTTC. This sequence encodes CASSGETQYF.

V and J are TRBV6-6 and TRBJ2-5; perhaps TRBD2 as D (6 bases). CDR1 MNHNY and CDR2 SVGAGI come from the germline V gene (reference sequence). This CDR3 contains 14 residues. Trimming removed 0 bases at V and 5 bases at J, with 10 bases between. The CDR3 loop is CASSYSRGTETQYF. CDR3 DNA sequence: TGTGCCAGCAGTTACTCGCGGGGTACTGAGACCCAGTACTTC.

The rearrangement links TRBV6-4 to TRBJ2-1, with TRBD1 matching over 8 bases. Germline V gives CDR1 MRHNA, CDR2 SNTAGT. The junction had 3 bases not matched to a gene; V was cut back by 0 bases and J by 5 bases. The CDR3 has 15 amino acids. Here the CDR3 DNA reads TGTGCCAGCAGTGACTCCTGGACAGGGAACAATGAGCAGTTCTTC. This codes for CASSDSWTGNNEQFF.

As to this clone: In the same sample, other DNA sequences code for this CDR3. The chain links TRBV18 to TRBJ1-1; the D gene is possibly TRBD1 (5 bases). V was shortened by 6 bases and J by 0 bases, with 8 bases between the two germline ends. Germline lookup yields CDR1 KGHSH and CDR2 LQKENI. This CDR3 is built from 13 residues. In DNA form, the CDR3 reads TGTGCCAGCTCCCCGACAGTGAACACTGAAGCTTTCTTT. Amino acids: CASSPTVNTEAFF.

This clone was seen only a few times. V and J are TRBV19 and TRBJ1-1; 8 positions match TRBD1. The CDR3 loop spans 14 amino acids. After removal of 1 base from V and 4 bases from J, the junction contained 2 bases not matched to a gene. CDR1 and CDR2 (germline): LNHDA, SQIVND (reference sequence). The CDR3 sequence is CASSIGGQGTEAFF. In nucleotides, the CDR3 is TGTGCCAGTAGTATAGGAGGACAGGGCACTGAAGCTTTCTTT.

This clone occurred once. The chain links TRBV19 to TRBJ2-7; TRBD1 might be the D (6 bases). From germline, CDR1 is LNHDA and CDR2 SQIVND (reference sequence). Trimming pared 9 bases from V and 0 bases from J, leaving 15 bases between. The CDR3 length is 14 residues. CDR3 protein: CASTWGPTSYEQYF. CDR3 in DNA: TGTGCCAGCACGTGGGGGCCGACCTCCTACGAGCAGTACTTC.

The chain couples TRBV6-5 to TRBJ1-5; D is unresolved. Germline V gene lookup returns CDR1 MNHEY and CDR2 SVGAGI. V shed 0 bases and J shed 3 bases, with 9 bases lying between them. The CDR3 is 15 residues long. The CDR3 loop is CASSYSQADNQPQHF. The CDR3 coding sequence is TGTGCCAGCAGTTACTCGCAGGCCGACAATCAGCCCCAGCATTTT.

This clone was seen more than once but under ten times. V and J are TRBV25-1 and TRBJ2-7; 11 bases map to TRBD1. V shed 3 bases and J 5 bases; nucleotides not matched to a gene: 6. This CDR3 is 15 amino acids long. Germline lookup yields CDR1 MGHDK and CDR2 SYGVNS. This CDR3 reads CASSDPGQGDHEQYF. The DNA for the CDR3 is TGTGCCAGCAGTGATCCGGGACAGGGGGACCACGAGCAGTACTTC.

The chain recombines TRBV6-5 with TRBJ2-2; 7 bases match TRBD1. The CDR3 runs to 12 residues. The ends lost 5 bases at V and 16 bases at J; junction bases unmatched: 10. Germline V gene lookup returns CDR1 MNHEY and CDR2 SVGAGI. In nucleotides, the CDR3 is TGTGCCAGCAGTACCCCGGACAGGAAAAAGTTTTTT. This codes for CASSTPDRKKFF.

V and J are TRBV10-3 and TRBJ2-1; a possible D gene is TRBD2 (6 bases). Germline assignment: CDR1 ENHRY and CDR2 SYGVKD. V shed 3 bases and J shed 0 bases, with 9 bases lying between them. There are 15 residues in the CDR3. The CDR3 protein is CAISDGEDSYNEQFF. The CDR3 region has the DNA TGTGCCATCAGTGATGGGGAGGACTCCTACAATGAGCAGTTCTTC.

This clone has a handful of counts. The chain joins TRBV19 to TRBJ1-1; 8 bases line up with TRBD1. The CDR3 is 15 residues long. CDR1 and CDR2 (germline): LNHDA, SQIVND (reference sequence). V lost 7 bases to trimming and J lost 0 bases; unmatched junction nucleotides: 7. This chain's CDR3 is CASTPQGGLNTEAFF. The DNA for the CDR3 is TGTGCCAGTACCCCACAGGGGGGGCTGAACACTGAAGCTTTCTTT.

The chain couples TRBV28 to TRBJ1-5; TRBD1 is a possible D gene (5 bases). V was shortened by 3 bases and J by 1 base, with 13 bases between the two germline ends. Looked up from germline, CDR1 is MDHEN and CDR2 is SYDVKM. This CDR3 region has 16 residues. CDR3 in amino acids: CASSFRWGISNQPQHF. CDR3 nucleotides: TGTGCCAGCAGTTTTAGATGGGGCATAAGCAATCAGCCCCAGCATTTT.

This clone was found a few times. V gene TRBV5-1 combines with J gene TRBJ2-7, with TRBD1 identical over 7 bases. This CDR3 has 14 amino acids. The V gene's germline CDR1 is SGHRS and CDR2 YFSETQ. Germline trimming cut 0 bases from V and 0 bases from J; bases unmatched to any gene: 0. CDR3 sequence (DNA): TGCGCCAGCAGCTTGGGGGACAGCTCCTACGAGCAGTACGTC. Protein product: CASSLGDSSYEQYV.

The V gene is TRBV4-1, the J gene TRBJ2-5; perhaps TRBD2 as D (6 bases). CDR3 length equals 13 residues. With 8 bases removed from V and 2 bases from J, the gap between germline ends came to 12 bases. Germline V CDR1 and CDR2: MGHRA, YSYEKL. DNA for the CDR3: TGCGCCAGCTCCCCTGGAGGGCAAGAGACCCAGTACTTC. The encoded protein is CASSPGGQETQYF.

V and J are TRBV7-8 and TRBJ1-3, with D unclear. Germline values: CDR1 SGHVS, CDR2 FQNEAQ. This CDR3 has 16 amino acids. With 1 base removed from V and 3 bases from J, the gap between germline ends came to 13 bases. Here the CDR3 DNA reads TGTGCCAGCAGCTTAGGGCTGGTGAACAGTGGAAACACCATATATTTT. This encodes CASSLGLVNSGNTIYF.

This CDR3 is CASSELEKTEAFF. In DNA form, the CDR3 reads TGTGCCAGCAGTGAACTTGAGAAAACTGAAGCTTTCTTT. This chain connects TRBV6-1 to TRBJ1-1; no reliable D call. CDR1 is MNHNS, CDR2 SASEGT, per germline. Deletions cut 2 bases from V and 5 bases from J, with 9 bases between. The CDR3 has 13 amino acids.

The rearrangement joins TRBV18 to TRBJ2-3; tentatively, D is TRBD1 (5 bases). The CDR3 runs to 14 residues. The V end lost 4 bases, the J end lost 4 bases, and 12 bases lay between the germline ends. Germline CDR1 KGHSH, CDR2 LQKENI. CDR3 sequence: CASSLRQTPDTQYF. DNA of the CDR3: TGTGCCAGCTCACTCCGACAGACGCCAGATACGCAGTATTTT.